The 32 T cell receptor beta chains presented below share a single source sample, sequenced in a study of beta chain features in type 1 diabetes. Every isolated RNA sample was fully reverse transcribed, so sequencing captured expressed TCRB transcripts. Libraries were prepared by immunoSEQ multiplex PCR; TCRdb keeps only in-frame clonotypes and omits some of them. The sample includes 630,000 or so clones, about 14% of them seen just once. The study's findings and limits: For Type 1 diabetes patients, all four CD4+ subsets carried TCRB CDR3s that were moderately but significantly shorter.

The antigens these receptors bind are not known. Sequences were obtained from naive CD4+ T cells from blood. These receptors came from a young man with type 1 diabetes.

This clone has a handful of counts. V gene TRBV7-9 combines with J gene TRBJ2-1; TRBD2 aligns across 12 bases. The V gene end was trimmed by 5 bases and the J gene end by 10 bases; junction bases not matched to a gene: 9. The CDR3 spans 15 residues. The germline V gene encodes CDR1 SEHNR and CDR2 FQNEAQ (reference sequence). CDR3 protein: CASSPRLAGANEQFF. DNA of the CDR3: TGTGCCAGCAGCCCAAGACTAGCGGGGGCTAACGAGCAGTTCTTC. Filled out from reference TRBV7-9 and TRBJ2-1, the complete variable domain reads DTGVSQNPRHKITKRGQNVTFRCDPISEHNRLYWYRQTLGQGPEFLTYFQNEAQLEKSRLLSDRFSAERPKGSFSTLEIQRTEQGDSAMYLCASSPRLAGANEQFFGPGTRLTVL.

Of note for this clone: Additional DNA sequences in this sample encode the identical CDR3. The chain is built from TRBV7-2 and TRBJ2-6; no firm D call. The V end lost 0 bases, the J end lost 0 bases, and 3 bases lay between the germline ends. CDR1 SGHTA and CDR2 FQGNSA come from the germline V gene. This CDR3 has 15 amino acids. CDR3: CASSLAVSGANVLTF. DNA of the CDR3: TGTGCCAGCAGCTTAGCTGTCTCTGGGGCCAACGTCCTGACTTTC.

This clone appeared a few times. J is TRBJ1-2 and V is TRBV5-1, with D possibly TRBD1 on 5 matching bases. There are 15 residues in the CDR3. V dropped 7 bases and J dropped 3 bases, with 19 bases sitting between them. The V gene's germline CDR1 is SGHRS and CDR2 YFSETQ. The CDR3 sequence: CASRYLGAEDYGYTF. CDR3 bases: TGCGCCAGCCGCTACCTCGGGGCGGAAGACTATGGCTACACCTTC. Based on the CDR3 plus reference TRBV5-1 and TRBJ1-2, the full variable domain is KAGVTQTPRYLIKTRGQQVTLSCSPISGHRSVSWYQQTPGQGLQFLFEYFSETQRNKGNFPGRFSGRQFSNSRSEMNVSTLELGDSALYLCASRYLGAEDYGYTFGSGTRLTVV.

The chain combines TRBV7-9 with TRBJ1-1; no reliable D call. V lost 5 bases and J 1 base, leaving 8 bases between the germline ends. The germline CDR1 and CDR2 sequences are SEHNR and FQNEAQ (reference sequence). The CDR3 has 13 amino acids. The CDR3 nucleotides are TGTGCCAGCAGCCCAGAAACGAACACTGAAGCTTTCTTT. This codes for CASSPETNTEAFF.

This clone was seen only a few times. V gene TRBV28 combines with J gene TRBJ2-7, with D uncertain. Trimming took off 5 bases at V and 2 bases at J, with 7 bases between the two ends. This CDR3 comprises 12 residues. Germline lookup yields CDR1 MDHEN and CDR2 SYDVKM. The CDR3 DNA follows: TGTGCCAGCAGTGTACAGACCTACGAGCAGTACTTC. It encodes CASSVQTYEQYF.

This chain joins TRBV18 and TRBJ1-5; D may be TRBD1 (5 bases). The ends were cut back, 4 bases at V and 7 bases at J, with 14 bases in the middle. The germline CDR1 and CDR2 sequences are KGHSH and LQKENI. CDR3 size: 14 residues. CDR3: CASSLGTLIQPQHF. CDR3 bases: TGTGCCAGCTCACTTGGGACCCTCATCCAGCCCCAGCATTTT.

The J gene is TRBJ1-1, the V gene TRBV6-5; D is unclear. There are 15 residues in the CDR3. The V end lost 0 bases, the J end lost 1 base, and 9 bases lay between the germline ends. Germline loops: CDR1 MNHEY, CDR2 SVGAGI. The CDR3 bases are TGTGCCAGCAGTTACTCGAGCGCTACGAACACTGAAGCTTTCTTT. Protein sequence: CASSYSSATNTEAFF.

This clone appeared a few times. V and J are TRBV7-9 and TRBJ2-1, with D uncertain. CDR1 is SEHNR, CDR2 FQNEAQ, per germline (reference sequence). The CDR3 extends over 13 amino acids. V gave up 5 bases and J gave up 7 bases, with 12 bases separating them. CDR3 residues: CASSPLLSNEQFF. The CDR3 coding sequence is TGTGCCAGCAGCCCCCTTCTTTCGAATGAGCAGTTCTTC. The variable domain in full, with the rest retrieved from reference TRBV7-9 and TRBJ2-1, is DTGVSQNPRHKITKRGQNVTFRCDPISEHNRLYWYRQTLGQGPEFLTYFQNEAQLEKSRLLSDRFSAERPKGSFSTLEIQRTEQGDSAMYLCASSPLLSNEQFFGPGTRLTVL.

The V call is TRBV6-5, the J call TRBJ1-1; D unclear. The CDR3 is 14 amino acids. Germline CDR1 and CDR2: MNHEY and SVGAGI. Trimming pared 6 bases from V and 4 bases from J, leaving 15 bases between. The chain's CDR3 is CASSLDIWTTEAFF. The CDR3 nucleotides read TGTGCCAGCAGCCTCGATATCTGGACCACTGAAGCTTTCTTT.

This clone has just a few counts. The chain carries TRBV28 and TRBJ2-5, with D perhaps TRBD1 or TRBD2 (5 bases each). The germline V gene has CDR1 MDHEN and CDR2 SYDVKM. V was trimmed by 7 bases and J by 2 bases, leaving 11 bases between them. The CDR3 extends over 13 amino acids. CDR3 residues: CASNLGPQETQYF. The CDR3 DNA sequence: TGTGCCAGCAACTTGGGACCTCAAGAGACCCAGTACTTC.

The chain has TRBV11-3 and TRBJ2-1; D is ambiguous. Germline V lookup: CDR1 SGHNT, CDR2 YENEEA. The V end lost 0 bases, the J end lost 10 bases, and 7 bases lay between the germline ends. The length of the CDR3 is 12 residues. DNA for the CDR3: TGTGCCAGCAGCTTAGATCGGCGGGAGCAGTTCTTC. It yields the protein CASSLDRREQFF.

The CDR3 nucleotides read TGTGCCAGCAGCTCCTGGGACGGATATAACTATGGCTACACCTTC. Amino acids: CASSSWDGYNYGYTF. V gene TRBV7-9 combines with J gene TRBJ1-2; TRBD1 might be the D (5 bases). The V and J ends lost 4 bases and 1 base respectively, with 13 bases between them. Germline CDR1 reads SEHNR; CDR2 reads FQNEAQ (reference sequence). The length of the CDR3 is 15 residues.

Concerning this clone: This same CDR3 is encoded by further DNA sequences in the sample. V gene TRBV30 combines with J gene TRBJ2-3; D uncertain. The CDR3 consists of 12 residues. Trimming shortened V by 3 bases and J by 3 bases, and 7 bases separated the two germline ends. Germline V CDR1 and CDR2: GTSNPN, SVGIG (reference sequence). The CDR3: CAWSPSTDTQYF. CDR3 DNA sequence: TGTGCCTGGAGCCCCTCTACAGATACGCAGTATTTT.

On this clone itself: One end of the junction is discordant with germline, which a read error may explain. The genes are TRBV20-1 and TRBJ1-2; 7 bases fit TRBD1. Germline V lookup: CDR1 DFQATT, CDR2 SNEGSKA (reference sequence). The CDR3 has 10 residues. CDR3 sequence reads: CQGVHYGYTF. The CDR3 region has the DNA TGTCAGGGGGTTCACTATGGCTACACCTTC.

In this sample, this clone turned up a few times. V gene TRBV5-4 combines with J gene TRBJ1-6; D gene uncertain. Trimming removed 1 base at V and 5 bases at J, with 7 bases between. This CDR3 has 14 residues. Germline V gene data show CDR1 as SGHNT and CDR2 as YYREEE (reference sequence). The CDR3 nucleotides are TGTGCCAGCAGCTTGACAGTGGATAATTCACCCCTCCACTTT. Amino acids: CASSLTVDNSPLHF.

This clone turned up a few times. The CDR3 spells CASSISRAREGYTF. The CDR3 DNA reads TGTGCCAGTAGTATAAGTCGGGCAAGAGAAGGCTACACCTTC. J is TRBJ1-2 and V is TRBV19, with D unresolved. The CDR3 sequence is 14 residues long. With 2 bases removed from V and 8 bases from J, the gap between germline ends came to 15 bases. CDR1 and CDR2 (germline): LNHDA, SQIVND (reference sequence).

This clone was counted only a few times. This rearrangement joins TRBV18 to TRBJ2-7, with no clear D. CDR3 length: 13 residues. The germline gives CDR1 KGHSH, CDR2 LQKENI. V dropped 6 bases and J dropped 2 bases, with 11 bases sitting between them. The CDR3 bases are TGTGCCAGCTCGACGACACGACCCTACGAGCAGTACTTC. This gives the protein CASSTTRPYEQYF.

The V gene is TRBV2, the J gene TRBJ2-7; D might be TRBD1 (5 bases). Trimming pared 4 bases from V and 3 bases from J, leaving 10 bases between. Per the germline V gene, CDR1 is SNHLY and CDR2 is FYNNEI. This CDR3 comprises 13 residues. The CDR3 nucleotides read TGTGCCAGCAGTGCTGACAGCTACTACGAGCAGTACTTC. Its translation is CASSADSYYEQYF.

This clone has only a few counts. The V gene is TRBV5-1, the J gene TRBJ1-5; 12 bases are a match to TRBD1. Germline CDR1 reads SGHRS; CDR2 reads YFSETQ. The junction had 9 bases not matched to a gene; V was cut back by 0 bases and J by 5 bases. The CDR3 extends over 18 amino acids. CDR3 in amino acids: CASSLAPWDRGQDQPQHF. The CDR3, as DNA: TGCGCCAGCAGCTTGGCCCCGTGGGACAGGGGGCAGGATCAGCCCCAGCATTTT.

This clone showed up just a few times. The V call is TRBV2, the J call TRBJ2-5; possibly TRBD1 or TRBD2 for D (5 bases each). Germline lookup yields CDR1 SNHLY and CDR2 FYNNEI. The CDR3 is made up of 11 amino acids. CDR3 amino acids: CVGRVEETQYF. CDR3 DNA sequence: TGTGTGGGGCGGGTTGAAGAGACCCAGTACTTC.

The rearrangement links TRBV7-6 to TRBJ1-4; D gene unclear. V was trimmed by 0 bases and J by 7 bases, leaving 6 bases between them. This CDR3 is 13 amino acids long. The V gene's germline CDR1 is SGHVS and CDR2 FNYEAQ. The CDR3 coding sequence is TGTGCCAGCAGCTTAGCGCGGAGTGAAAAACTGTTTTTT. This translates into CASSLARSEKLFF.

This clone was observed a few times. V usage is TRBV25-1 and J usage is TRBJ2-6; 11 bases are a match to TRBD1. This CDR3 has 17 amino acids. CDR1 and CDR2 from the germline V gene are MGHDK and SYGVNS. V dropped 6 bases and J dropped 0; count of bases not matched to a gene: 4. As DNA, the CDR3 is TGTGCCAGCAGCTGGGACAGGGGGAGCTCTGGGGCCAACGTCCTGACTTTC. Translated: CASSWDRGSSGANVLTF.

The chain joins TRBV9 to TRBJ2-3; D uncertain. The V and J ends lost 0 bases and 2 bases respectively, with 7 bases between them. The CDR3 runs to 14 residues. The germline V gene encodes CDR1 SGDLS and CDR2 YYNGEE. The CDR3 bases are TGTGCCAGCAGCGTAGCCAGGTACACAGATACGCAGTATTTT. It codes for CASSVARYTDTQYF.

The chain uses TRBV4-2 and TRBJ2-7; no firm D call. The V end was cut by 0 bases, the J end by 5 bases, with 11 bases between. The CDR3 length is 14 residues. CDR1 and CDR2 from the germline V gene are LGHNA and YNFKEQ. DNA for the CDR3: TGTGCCAGCAGCCAAGAACGCCATACCCACGAGCAGTACTTC. Translated, it gives CASSQERHTHEQYF.

This clone was observed a few times. The chain couples TRBV18 to TRBJ1-2; TRBD1 matches 7 bases. This CDR3 spans 15 amino acids. Germline V lookup: CDR1 KGHSH, CDR2 LQKENI. Losses at the gene ends were 5 bases for V and 4 bases for J; bases not matched to a gene: 10. CDR3 amino acids: CASSAGTDSFYGYTF. For the CDR3, the DNA is TGTGCCAGCTCAGCTGGGACAGATAGCTTCTATGGCTACACCTTC. Looking up the rest from reference TRBV18 and TRBJ1-2 gives the full variable domain: NAGVMQNPRHLVRRRGQEARLRCSPMKGHSHVYWYRQLPEEGLKFMVYLQKENIIDESGMPKERFSAEFPKEGPSILRIQQVVRGDSAAYFCASSAGTDSFYGYTFGSGTRLTVV.

The V and J genes are TRBV7-3 and TRBJ2-1; D may be TRBD1 or TRBD2 (6 bases each). V gave up 5 bases and J gave up 13 bases, with 12 bases separating them. Per the germline V gene, CDR1 is SGHTA and CDR2 is FQGTGA. This CDR3 is 11 amino acids long. The CDR3 loop reads CASSQGTAQFF. In DNA, the CDR3 is TGTGCCAGCAGCCAGGGGACTGCTCAGTTCTTC.

Remarks on this clone: Other DNA variants within this sample encode the same CDR3. The chain joins TRBV10-2 to TRBJ2-5, with 8 nucleotides matching TRBD2. The CDR3 covers 13 residues. The V gene end was trimmed by 6 bases and the J gene end by 4 bases; junction bases not matched to a gene: 4. Germline V gives CDR1 WSHSY, CDR2 SAAADI. DNA for the CDR3: TGCGCCAGCAGAACTAGCGGTGGAGAGACCCAGTACTTC. Its protein product is CASRTSGGETQYF.

The V call is TRBV29-1, the J call TRBJ1-2; a possible D gene is TRBD1 (5 bases). V lost 1 base and J 5 bases, leaving 17 bases between the germline ends. CDR1 is SQVTM and CDR2 is ANQGSEA in the germline V gene. The CDR3 runs 15 residues. The CDR3 protein is CSVEGGRGERYGYTF. The CDR3 nucleotides are TGCAGCGTTGAAGGTGGACGGGGGGAGAGGTATGGCTACACCTTC.

The sample holds a few counts of this clone. V and J are TRBV6-5 and TRBJ2-7, with D tentatively TRBD1 (5 bases). The V gene's germline CDR1 is MNHEY and CDR2 SVGAGI. V lost 5 bases and J 1 base, leaving 6 bases between the germline ends. The CDR3 covers 12 residues. The CDR3 reads CASSQGSYEQYF. In nucleotides, the CDR3 is TGTGCCAGCAGTCAGGGTTCCTACGAGCAGTACTTC.

The chain combines TRBV5-1 with TRBJ2-1; 7 positions agree with TRBD2. The CDR3 is 16 amino acids. V shed 5 bases, J shed 2 bases, and the junction held 10 bases outside the gene matches. Germline CDR1 and CDR2: SGHRS and YFSETQ. The CDR3 nucleotides read TGCGCCAGCAGGGTCACCTCGGCGGGGGCCTACAATGAGCAGTTCTTC. Its protein is CASRVTSAGAYNEQFF.

This clone was counted only a few times. The J gene is TRBJ1-2, the V gene TRBV7-6; tentatively, D is TRBD1 (5 bases). The CDR3 extends over 14 amino acids. Germline CDR1 is SGHVS and CDR2 is FNYEAQ. V lost 5 bases to trimming and J lost 8 bases, with 18 bases between them. The DNA of the CDR3 is TGTGCCAGCAGCCCGGTGGCGGGGCCCGGCGGCTACACCTTC. Amino acids: CASSPVAGPGGYTF. Supplemented by reference TRBV7-6 and TRBJ1-2, the full variable domain reads GAGVSQSPRYKVTKRGQDVALRCDPISGHVSLYWYRQALGQGPEFLTYFNYEAQQDKSGLPNDRFSAERPEGSISTLTIQRTEQRDSAMYRCASSPVAGPGGYTFGSGTRLTVV.

The rearrangement joins TRBV7-2 to TRBJ2-4, with a tentative D call TRBD2 (7 bases). The CDR3 runs to 16 residues. Germline loops: CDR1 SGHTA, CDR2 FQGNSA. V dropped 1 base and J dropped 0 bases, with 10 bases sitting between them. The CDR3 DNA sequence: TGTGCCAGCAGCTTAGGGCGGGGGCTAGCCAAAAACATTCAGTACTTC. Amino acids: CASSLGRGLAKNIQYF.